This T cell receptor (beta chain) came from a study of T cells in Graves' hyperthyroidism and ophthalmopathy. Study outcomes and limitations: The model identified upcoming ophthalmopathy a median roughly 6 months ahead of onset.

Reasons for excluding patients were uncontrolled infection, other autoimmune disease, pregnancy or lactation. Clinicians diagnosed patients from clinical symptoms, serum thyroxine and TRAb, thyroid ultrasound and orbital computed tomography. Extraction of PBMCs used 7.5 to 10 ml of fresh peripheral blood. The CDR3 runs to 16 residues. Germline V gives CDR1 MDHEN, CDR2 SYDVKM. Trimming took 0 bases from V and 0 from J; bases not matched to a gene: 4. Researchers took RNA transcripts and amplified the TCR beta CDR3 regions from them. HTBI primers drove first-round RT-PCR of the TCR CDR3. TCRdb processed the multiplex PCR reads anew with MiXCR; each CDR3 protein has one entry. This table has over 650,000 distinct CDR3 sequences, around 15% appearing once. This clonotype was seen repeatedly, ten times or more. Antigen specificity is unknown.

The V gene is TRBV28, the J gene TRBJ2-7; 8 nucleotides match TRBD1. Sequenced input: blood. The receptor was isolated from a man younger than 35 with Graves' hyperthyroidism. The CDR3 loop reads CASSLWGTGSSYEQYF. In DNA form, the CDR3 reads TGTGCCAGCAGTTTATGGGGGACAGGCAGCTCCTACGAGCAGTACTTC.